This TCR beta chain originates from a study of identical twins. Study-level points and caveats: Abundant cord blood beta clonotypes carried fewer insertions; memory repertoires showed none. Low generation-probability sequences were in excess among twin-shared out-of-frame alpha sequences.

The ends were cut back, 0 bases at V and 1 base at J, with 9 bases in the middle. The CDR3 runs 14 residues. From germline, CDR1 is DFQATT and CDR2 SNEGSKA (reference sequence). Via MiXCR, TCRdb re-called the 5' RACE reads, giving one row per CDR3 protein. Of approximately 670,000 distinct CDR3 sequences listed, 6.1% are singletons. Notes on this clonotype: Its antigen is still unknown.

The source material was naive T cells sorted from blood. The source of this sequence is a man in his late teens or twenties in good health. The rearrangement joins TRBV20-1 to TRBJ1-1; TRBD1 might be the D (5 bases). This chain's CDR3 is CSAREPDRNTEAFF. CDR3 in DNA: TGCAGTGCTAGAGAACCCGACAGGAACACTGAAGCTTTCTTT.